This T cell receptor beta chain was retrieved from a study of blood T cells in healthy people across ages. The ends were cut back, 4 bases at V and 9 bases at J, with 22 bases in the middle. Germline V gene sequence: CDR1 SEHNR, CDR2 FQNEAQ (reference sequence). This CDR3 region has 16 residues. Details on this clonotype: Its specificity is unknown.

The study's findings and limits: Measured against age, TCR beta diversity per million T cells decreased in a roughly linear manner. Among long-lived donors, naive CD4+ cells were more numerous and diversity higher than in aged donors. One million T cells yielded diversity estimates that were considered underestimates.

Using a J-beta primer mix together with a sample-barcoded 5' primer, a second PCR was run for roughly 7 to 12 cycles. Using its own MiXCR run on the 5' RACE reads, TCRdb lists one record per CDR3 protein. The sample has roughly 500,000 distinct CDR3 sequences; approximately 25% are singletons. The receptor was isolated from a woman aged 65 to 85 in good health. Sequencing was performed on blood. This rearrangement joins TRBV7-9 to TRBJ2-1, with D possibly matching TRBD1 (6 bases). The CDR3 DNA reads TGTGCCAGCAGCTCAGGGACATCCCTACCTCGTGGTGAGCAGTTCTTC. Protein: CASSSGTSLPRGEQFF.